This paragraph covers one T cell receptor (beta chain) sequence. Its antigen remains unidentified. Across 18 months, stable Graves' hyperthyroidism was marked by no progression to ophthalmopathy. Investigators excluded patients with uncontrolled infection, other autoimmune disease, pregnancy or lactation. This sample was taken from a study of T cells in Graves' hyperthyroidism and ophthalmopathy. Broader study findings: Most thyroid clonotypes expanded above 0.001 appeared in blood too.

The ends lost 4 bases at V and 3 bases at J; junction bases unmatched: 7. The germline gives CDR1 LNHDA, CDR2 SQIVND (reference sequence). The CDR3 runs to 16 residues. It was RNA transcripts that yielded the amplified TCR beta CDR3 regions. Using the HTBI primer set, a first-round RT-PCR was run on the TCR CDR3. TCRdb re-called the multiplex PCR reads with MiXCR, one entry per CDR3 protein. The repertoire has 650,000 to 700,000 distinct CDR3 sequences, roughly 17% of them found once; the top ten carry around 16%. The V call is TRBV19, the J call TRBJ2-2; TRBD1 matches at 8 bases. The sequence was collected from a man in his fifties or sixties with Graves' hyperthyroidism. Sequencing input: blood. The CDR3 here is CASSSRDRMYTGELFF. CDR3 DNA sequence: TGTGCCAGTAGTAGCCGGGACAGGATGTACACCGGGGAGCTGTTTTTT.